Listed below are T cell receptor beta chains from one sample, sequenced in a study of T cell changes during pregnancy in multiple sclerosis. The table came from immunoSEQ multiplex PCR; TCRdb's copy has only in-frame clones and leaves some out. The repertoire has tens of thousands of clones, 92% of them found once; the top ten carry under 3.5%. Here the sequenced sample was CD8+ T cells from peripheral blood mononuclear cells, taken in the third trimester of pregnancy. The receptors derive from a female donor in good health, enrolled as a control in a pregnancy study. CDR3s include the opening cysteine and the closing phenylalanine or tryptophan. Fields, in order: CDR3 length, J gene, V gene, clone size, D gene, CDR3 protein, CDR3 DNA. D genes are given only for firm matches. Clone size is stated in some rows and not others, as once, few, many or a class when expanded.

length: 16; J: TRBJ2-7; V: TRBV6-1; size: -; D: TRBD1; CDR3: CASSGYRDSRAYEQYF; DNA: TGTGCCAGCAGTGGGTACCGGGACAGCAGGGCCTACGAGCAGTACTTC
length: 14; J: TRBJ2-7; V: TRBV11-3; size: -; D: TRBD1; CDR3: CASSFRDRAYEQYF; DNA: TGTGCCAGCAGCTTCCGGGACAGGGCCTACGAGCAGTACTTC
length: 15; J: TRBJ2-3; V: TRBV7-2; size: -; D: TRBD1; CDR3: CASSTGQSITDTQYF; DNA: TGTGCCAGCAGCACGGGACAGAGTATCACAGATACGCAGTATTTT
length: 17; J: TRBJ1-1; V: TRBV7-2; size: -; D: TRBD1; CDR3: CASSHVPGQGLNTEAFF; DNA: TGTGCCAGCAGCCACGTCCCGGGACAGGGATTGAACACTGAAGCTTTCTTT
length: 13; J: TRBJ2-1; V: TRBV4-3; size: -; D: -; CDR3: CASSQGSGDEQFF; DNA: TGCGCCAGCAGCCAAGGCTCAGGGGATGAGCAGTTCTTC
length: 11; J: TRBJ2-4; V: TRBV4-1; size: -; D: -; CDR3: CASSQGSLQYF; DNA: TGCGCCAGCAGCCAGGGGAGCCTTCAGTACTTC
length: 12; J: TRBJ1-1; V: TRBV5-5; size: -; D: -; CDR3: CASSSVNTEAFF; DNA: TGTGCCAGCAGCTCCGTTAACACTGAAGCTTTCTTT
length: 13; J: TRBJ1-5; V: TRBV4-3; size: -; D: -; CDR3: CASSLYSNQPQHF; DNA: TGCGCCAGCAGCCTTTATAGCAATCAGCCCCAGCATTTT
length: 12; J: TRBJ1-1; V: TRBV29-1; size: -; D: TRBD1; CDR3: CSVGQGDTEAFF; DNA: TGCAGCGTTGGACAGGGGGACACTGAAGCTTTCTTT
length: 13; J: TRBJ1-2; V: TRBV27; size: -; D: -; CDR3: CASSLSIGDGYTF; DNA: TGTGCCAGCAGTTTATCAATAGGGGATGGCTACACCTTC
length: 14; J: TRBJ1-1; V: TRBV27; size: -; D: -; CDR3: CASSLGQMNTEAFF; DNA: TGTGCCAGCAGTTTAGGACAGATGAACACTGAAGCTTTCTTT
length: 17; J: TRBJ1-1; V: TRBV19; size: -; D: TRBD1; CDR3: CAGSIGPGQAPDTEAFF; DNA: TGTGCCGGTAGTATCGGCCCAGGACAGGCCCCGGACACTGAAGCTTTCTTT
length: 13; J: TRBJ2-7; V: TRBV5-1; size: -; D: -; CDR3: CASSQDYSYEQYF; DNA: TGCGCCAGCAGCCAGGACTACTCCTACGAGCAGTACTTC
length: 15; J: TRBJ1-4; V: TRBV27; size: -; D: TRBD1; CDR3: CASSLWTGINEKLFF; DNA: TGTGCCAGCAGTCTGTGGACAGGGATTAATGAAAAACTGTTTTTT
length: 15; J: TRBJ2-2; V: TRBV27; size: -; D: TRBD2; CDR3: CASSLAGGPYGELFF; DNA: TGTGCCAGCAGTCTAGCGGGGGGGCCTTACGGGGAGCTGTTTTTT
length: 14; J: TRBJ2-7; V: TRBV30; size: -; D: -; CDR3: CAWSLAGRVDEQYF; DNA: TGTGCCTGGAGTTTGGCAGGGCGAGTCGACGAGCAGTACTTC
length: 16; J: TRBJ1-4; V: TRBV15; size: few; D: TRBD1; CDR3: CATSRVRTGVNEKLFF; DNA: TGTGCCACCAGCAGGGTACGGACAGGGGTTAATGAAAAACTGTTTTTT
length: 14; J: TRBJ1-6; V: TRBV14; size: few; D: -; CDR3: CASSPGSLSGPLHF; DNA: TGTGCCAGCAGTCCCGGCAGCCTTAGCGGACCCCTCCACTTT
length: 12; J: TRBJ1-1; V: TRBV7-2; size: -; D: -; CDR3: CASSLVASEAFF; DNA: TGTGCCAGCAGTTTAGTAGCCTCTGAAGCTTTCTTT
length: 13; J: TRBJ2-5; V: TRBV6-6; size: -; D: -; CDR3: CASEMGTRETQYF; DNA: TGTGCCAGCGAAATGGGGACTCGAGAGACCCAGTACTTC
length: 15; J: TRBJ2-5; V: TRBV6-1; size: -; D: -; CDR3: CASSESGGLEETQYF; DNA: TGTGCCAGCAGTGAAAGCGGAGGGTTGGAAGAGACCCAGTACTTC
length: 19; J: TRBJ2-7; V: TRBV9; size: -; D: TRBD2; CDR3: CASSVASLGGGSSSYEQYF; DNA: TGTGCCAGCAGCGTAGCTTCGCTGGGCGGGGGTTCGAGCTCCTACGAGCAGTACTTC
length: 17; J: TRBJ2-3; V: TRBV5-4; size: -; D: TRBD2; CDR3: CASSFRASGAPADTQYF; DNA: TGTGCCAGCAGCTTTAGGGCTAGCGGGGCTCCTGCGGATACGCAGTATTTT
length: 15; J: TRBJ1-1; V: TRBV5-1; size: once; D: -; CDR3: CASSLVLQGNTEAFF; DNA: TGCGCCAGCAGCTTGGTCTTACAGGGGAACACTGAAGCTTTCTTT
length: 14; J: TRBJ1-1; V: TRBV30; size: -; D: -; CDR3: CAWSVTRAFTEAFF; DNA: TGTGCCTGGAGTGTAACCAGGGCTTTCACTGAAGCTTTCTTT
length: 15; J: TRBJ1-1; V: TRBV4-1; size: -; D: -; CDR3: CASSQEIAMNTEAFF; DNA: TGCGCCAGCAGCCAAGAAATAGCCATGAACACTGAAGCTTTCTTT
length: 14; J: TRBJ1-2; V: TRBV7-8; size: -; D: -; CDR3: CASSPTRDNYGYTF; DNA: TGTGCCAGCAGCCCTACTCGGGATAACTATGGCTACACCTTC
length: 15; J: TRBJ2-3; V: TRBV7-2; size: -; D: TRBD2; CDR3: CASSPGLVIWDTQYF; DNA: TGTGCCAGCAGCCCAGGACTAGTAATTTGGGATACGCAGTATTTT
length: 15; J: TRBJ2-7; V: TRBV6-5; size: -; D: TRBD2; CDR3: CASSYPAAGVYEQYF; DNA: TGTGCCAGCAGTTACCCAGCGGCGGGGGTCTACGAGCAGTACTTC
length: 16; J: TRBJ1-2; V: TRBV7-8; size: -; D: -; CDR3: CASSLANNKGFYGYTF; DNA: TGTGCCAGCAGCTTAGCGAATAACAAGGGGTTCTATGGCTACACCTTC
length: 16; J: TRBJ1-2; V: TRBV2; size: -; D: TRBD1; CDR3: CASSGVDRGLVYGYTF; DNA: TGTGCCAGCTCGGGGGTGGACAGGGGGCTTGTCTATGGCTACACCTTC
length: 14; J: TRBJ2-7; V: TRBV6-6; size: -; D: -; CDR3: CASSYSIPAQEQYF; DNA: TGTGCCAGCAGTTACTCGATTCCAGCGCAGGAGCAGTACTTC
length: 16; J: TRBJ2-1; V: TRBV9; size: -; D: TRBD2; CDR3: CASSVYSGGGEDEQFF; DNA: TGTGCCAGCAGCGTTTATAGCGGGGGGGGAGAAGATGAGCAGTTCTTC
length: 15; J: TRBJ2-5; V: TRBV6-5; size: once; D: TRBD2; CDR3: CASSYLAGSQETQYF; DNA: TGTGCCAGCAGTTACTTAGCGGGGAGCCAAGAGACCCAGTACTTC
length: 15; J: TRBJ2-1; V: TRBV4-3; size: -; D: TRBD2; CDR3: CASSEGLAILNEQFF; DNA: TGCGCCAGCAGCGAGGGACTAGCGATTTTAAATGAGCAGTTCTTC
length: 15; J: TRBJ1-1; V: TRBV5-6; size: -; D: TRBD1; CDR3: CASSRETGGINEAFF; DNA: TGTGCCAGCAGCCGGGAGACAGGGGGCATAAATGAAGCTTTCTTT
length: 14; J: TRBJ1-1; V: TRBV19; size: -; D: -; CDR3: CASSITGENTEAFF; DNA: TGTGCCAGTAGTATAACCGGGGAAAACACTGAAGCTTTCTTT